The 17 T cell receptor beta chains in this list originate from one sample, sequenced in a study of T-cell memory formation after mild COVID-19. In TCRdb, the 5' RACE reads were re-called with MiXCR into one record per CDR3 protein. The sample consists of roughly 550,000 distinct CDR3 sequences, over 20% of them appearing once. Sequencing used PBMCs or a T cell subset sorted from them (not recorded which). These receptors were obtained from an adult woman who had mild COVID-19 (a few samples of this study predate the infection). Cell type and time point are not known.

The chain links TRBV29-1 to TRBJ1-5; tentative D call: TRBD1 (5 bases). This CDR3 has 12 residues. Per germline, CDR1 SQVTM and CDR2 ANQGSEA. The germline V and J ends were trimmed by 7 bases and 5 bases, with 12 bases remaining between them. For the CDR3, the DNA is TGCAGCGCCTGGGACGGAGATCAGCCCCAGCATTTT. It translates to CSAWDGDQPQHF.

J is TRBJ1-4 and V is TRBV15; D not resolved. Germline lookup yields CDR1 LNHNV and CDR2 YYDKDF (reference sequence). V lost 6 bases and J 7 bases, leaving 12 bases between the germline ends. The CDR3 is made up of 13 amino acids. The CDR3 bases are TGTGCCACCAGTGGTGGGGAGAGTGAAAAACTGTTTTTT. Protein sequence: CATSGGESEKLFF.

The chain's CDR3 is CASSLALRGAQETQYF. CDR3 nucleotides: TGTGCCAGCAGCTTGGCCTTACGGGGGGCGCAGGAGACCCAGTACTTC. This chain links TRBV5-5 with TRBJ2-5, with a tentative D call TRBD2 (7 bases). Germline CDR1 and CDR2: SGHKS and YYEKEE (reference sequence). The CDR3 length is 16 residues. Trimming removed 0 bases at V and 5 bases at J, with 17 bases between. The variable domain in full, with the rest retrieved from reference TRBV5-5 and TRBJ2-5, is DAGVTQSPTHLIKTRGQQVTLRCSPISGHKSVSWYQQVLGQGPQFIFQYYEKEERGRGNFPDRFSARQFPNYSSELNVNALLLGDSALYLCASSLALRGAQETQYFGPGTRLLVL.

This clonotype was found a few times. The chain recombines TRBV7-2 with TRBJ2-5, with 9 bases matching TRBD2. V lost 5 bases to trimming and J lost 3 bases; unmatched junction nucleotides: 7. The CDR3 extends over 15 amino acids. Germline V gene lookup returns CDR1 SGHTA and CDR2 FQGNSA. Here the CDR3 reads CASSPGPSGKETQYF. The CDR3 DNA is TGTGCCAGCAGCCCAGGGCCTAGCGGGAAAGAGACCCAGTACTTC.

This clonotype came up a few times. This chain uses TRBV18 with TRBJ2-7; 9 nucleotides match TRBD1. Germline V CDR1 and CDR2: KGHSH, LQKENI. Trimming removed 3 bases from V and 6 bases from J; junction bases left unmatched: 15. CDR3 length equals 17 residues. The DNA for the CDR3 is TGTGCCAGCTCACCTATTCTTTCCGGGACAGGGAGGGGCGAGCAGTACTTC. It specifies CASSPILSGTGRGEQYF.

This clonotype appeared a few times. The CDR3 coding sequence is TGTGCCAGCAGTGTGGGCGGGACAGGGGCTTACGAGCAGTACTTC. Translated, it gives CASSVGGTGAYEQYF. This chain links TRBV2 with TRBJ2-7, with 10 bases that match TRBD1. The CDR3 is made up of 15 amino acids. Trimming at V came to 4 bases and at J to 4 bases, leaving 7 bases not matched to a gene. The germline CDR1 and CDR2 sequences are SNHLY and FYNNEI. Full variable domain (outside the CDR3, taken from reference TRBV2 and TRBJ2-7): EPEVTQTPSHQVTQMGQEVILRCVPISNHLYFYWYRQILGQKVEFLVSFYNNEISEKSEIFDDQFSVERPDGSNFTLKIRSTKLEDSAMYFCASSVGGTGAYEQYFGPGTRLTVT.

V usage is TRBV9 and J usage is TRBJ2-1; 7 nucleotides align to TRBD1. The J segment lost 4 bases and the V segment lost 0 bases, leaving 4 bases of the junction unmatched. CDR1 is SGDLS, CDR2 YYNGEE, per germline. This CDR3 has 15 residues. CDR3: CASSVAAGGYNEQFF. The CDR3 DNA is TGTGCCAGCAGCGTAGCGGCAGGGGGATACAATGAGCAGTTCTTC.

The chain has TRBV12-3 or TRBV12-4 and TRBJ1-1; weak D call: TRBD1 (6 bases). V lost 3 bases and J 4 bases, leaving 18 bases between the germline ends. CDR3 length: 16 residues. The CDR3 coding sequence is TGTGCCAGCAGTTTGTACAGAGGGGGACAAAGCACTGAAGCTTTCTTT. It codes for CASSLYRGGQSTEAFF.

The rearrangement joins TRBV5-5 to TRBJ2-1; 7 nucleotides agree with TRBD1. The CDR3 is 16 amino acids. Germline V CDR1 and CDR2: SGHKS, YYEKEE (reference sequence). The V segment lost 4 bases and the J segment 0 bases; nucleotides outside the gene matches: 7. The CDR3 region is CASSVPRGSSYNEQFF. The CDR3 DNA follows: TGTGCCAGCAGCGTTCCCAGGGGGTCCTCCTACAATGAGCAGTTCTTC.

This clonotype appeared a few times. The chain carries TRBV20-1 and TRBJ1-1; D remains ambiguous. Per germline, CDR1 DFQATT and CDR2 SNEGSKA (reference sequence). The CDR3 totals 11 residues. V lost 6 bases and J 1 base, leaving 6 bases between the germline ends. The CDR3 bases are TGCAGTGCCTCCCCGAACACTGAAGCTTTCTTT. This gives the protein CSASPNTEAFF.

This clonotype showed up just a few times. The junction shows a germline mismatch at one end, possibly a read error. The chain links TRBV7-7 to TRBJ2-5; D not resolved. The CDR3 is 13 amino acids. Germline values: CDR1 SSHAT, CDR2 FNYEAQ (reference sequence). The CDR3 DNA reads as TGTGCTAGCAGCCATGGTCTACAAGAGACCCAGTACTTC. Its protein is CASSHGLQETQYF. The entire variable domain, with the rest obtained from reference TRBV7-7 and TRBJ2-5, is as follows: GAGVSQSPRYKVTKRGQDVTLRCDPISSHATLYWYQQALGQGPEFLTYFNYEAQPDKSGLPSDRFSAERPEGSISTLTIQRTEQRDSAMYRCASSHGLQETQYFGPGTRLLVL.

The chain links TRBV15 to TRBJ2-7; TRBD2 might be the D (5 bases). Deletions cut 4 bases from V and 4 bases from J, with 11 bases between. The CDR3 is made up of 13 amino acids. CDR1 is LNHNV, CDR2 YYDKDF, per germline (reference sequence). DNA for the CDR3: TGTGCCACCAGCACCCTCCGGGGATACGAGCAGTACTTC. Encoded protein: CATSTLRGYEQYF.

This clonotype occurred many times. This chain links TRBV12-3 or TRBV12-4 with TRBJ2-1; TRBD2 matches at 7 bases. The ends lost 1 base at V and 8 bases at J; junction bases unmatched: 2. This CDR3 comprises 13 residues. The CDR3 DNA reads TGTGCCAGCAGTTTAGGGGAGGGCCATGAGCAGTTCTTC. Translation gives CASSLGEGHEQFF.

This clonotype was detected many times. The V call is TRBV4-3, the J call TRBJ2-1; D remains ambiguous. The CDR3 is 18 residues long. The V gene's germline CDR1 is LGHNA and CDR2 YSLEER. Trimming pared 0 bases from V and 1 base from J, leaving 16 bases between. As DNA, the CDR3 is TGCGCCAGCAGCCAAGACTATGCTCTGGTGGGGTCCTACAATGAGCAGTTCTTC. As protein: CASSQDYALVGSYNEQFF.

Only a few counts were recorded for this clonotype. The V gene is TRBV2, the J gene TRBJ2-3, with 9 positions matching TRBD2. Germline-derived CDR1 and CDR2 are SNHLY and FYNNEI. V dropped 6 bases and J dropped 3; count of bases not matched to a gene: 16. This CDR3 comprises 18 residues. Written as DNA, the CDR3 is TGTGCCAGCAGACGATACTTAATATTAGCGGGGGAGACAGATACGCAGTATTTT. Translated, it gives CASRRYLILAGETDTQYF. The full variable domain, with the rest looked up from reference TRBV2 and TRBJ2-3, is EPEVTQTPSHQVTQMGQEVILRCVPISNHLYFYWYRQILGQKVEFLVSFYNNEISEKSEIFDDQFSVERPDGSNFTLKIRSTKLEDSAMYFCASRRYLILAGETDTQYFGPGTRLTVL.

The chain has TRBV6-6 and TRBJ2-2, with TRBD2 matching 13 bases. Germline CDR1 reads MNHNY; CDR2 reads SVGAGI (reference sequence). V lost 6 bases and J lost 7; bases outside the gene matches: 11. This CDR3 has 17 residues. The CDR3 sequence is CASRVLRTSGSVGELFF. For the CDR3, the DNA is TGTGCCAGCAGGGTATTACGGACTAGCGGGAGCGTCGGGGAGCTGTTTTTT.

This clonotype was detected a few times. V usage is TRBV30 and J usage is TRBJ2-7, with D possibly being TRBD2 (5 bases). Per germline, CDR1 GTSNPN and CDR2 SVGIG (reference sequence). This CDR3 spans 13 amino acids. V was cut by 5 bases and J by 0 bases, with 11 bases left in between. CDR3 in amino acids: CAWSGVSSYEQYF. In nucleotides, the CDR3 is TGTGCCTGGTCCGGGGTCAGCTCCTACGAGCAGTACTTC.